Reported below is one T cell receptor (beta chain). Its antigen is unknown. Base quality data are lacking; no much larger clone is found one base away. The receptor library was made with the immunoSEQ multiplex PCR assay. TCRdb carries this immuneACCESS record with in-frame sequences only. Its versions omit some clonotypes, under half of them owing to an unresolved V gene in the studies checked, with the rest unexplained. In this sample the table shows around 67,000 clones, approximately 86% of which occur a single time. The ten largest clones capture approximately 5.1% of the sample. V loses 6 bases at its end and J loses 5 bases; junction bases beyond the gene matches: 10. According to the germline V gene, CDR1 reads SGHAT and CDR2 reads FQNNGV. The CDR3, from cysteine to phenylalanine, totals 16 residues. Left in the record is the CDR3 DNA by itself, 48 bases read in frame from the first base. This specimen comes from a study of technical replicates of blood from several donors (dated by TCRdb to between 2016 and 2019).

This chain is built from TRBV11-2 and TRBJ2-3; TRBD2 matches 11 bases in the middle. Source material: PBMCs. The source is a human donor in good health. Some clones in this sample may be carry-over from other donors' samples. The bases are TGTGCCAGCAGGTACCTTAGCGGGAGGGCCATAGATACGCAGTATTTT. Its coded protein is CASRYLSGRAIDTQYF.